What follows are 10 T cell receptor delta chains derived from one specimen sequenced in a study of gamma-delta T cells after stem cell transplantation. With CATT, TCRdb re-called clones from the RT-PCR reads. Counted here are about 14,000 delta-chain clones, 9% to 9.5% occurring once; the ten biggest clones make up about 66%. Sequenced input: gamma-delta T cells. The receptors were sampled from a human donor. It is not recorded whose cells these are; they may come from a transplant donor.

This clone counts as medium-sized. Different DNA sequences within this sample yield the same CDR3. The V call is TRDV1, the J call TRDJ1, with 7 bases lining up with TRDD3. The V segment lost 4 bases and the J segment 2 bases; nucleotides outside the gene matches: 16. The CDR3 consists of 18 residues. Germline-derived CDR1 and CDR2 are TSWWSYY and QGS. Here the CDR3 reads CALGAQLPLWGLTDKLIF. The CDR3 DNA reads as TGTGCTCTTGGGGCTCAGCTTCCACTCTGGGGGCTTACCGATAAACTCATCTTT.

The chain joins TRDV1 to TRDJ1, with 9 bases matching TRDD3. Looked up from germline, CDR1 is TSWWSYY and CDR2 is QGS. The CDR3 is 26 amino acids. V lost 4 bases to trimming and J lost 3 bases; unmatched junction nucleotides: 39. The CDR3 spells CALGAPAFYRGYDGRDGDPNPDKLIF. CDR3 sequence (DNA): TGTGCTCTTGGGGCACCGGCCTTCTACAGGGGATACGACGGTCGGGATGGGGACCCTAACCCCGATAAACTCATCTTT.

This clone was counted only a few times. TCRdb pairs this DNA with a much larger clone's protein that differs at residue 6, likely a read error; the protein shown was translated from the DNA. This chain connects TRDV2 to TRDJ1; perhaps D is TRDD2 or TRDD3 (5 bases each). The CDR3 runs to 15 residues. The V end lost 1 base, the J end lost 3 bases, and 14 bases lay between the germline ends. Germline V CDR1 and CDR2: GEAIGNYY, EKD. The CDR3 DNA reads TGTGCCTGTGACACTTTCCTGGGTGGGTCCGATAAACTCATCTTT. Translated: CACDTFLGGSDKLIF.

On this clone itself: One end of the junction varies from germline; a read error may be responsible. V and J are TRDV2 and TRDJ1, with 10 bases matching TRDD3. Germline values: CDR1 GEAIGNYY, CDR2 EKD. The CDR3 sequence is 20 residues long. In nucleotides, the CDR3 is TGTGCCTTTGACGGAAGGGGGGATACGAAGAACACCTCGGGGGGAGGGAAACTCATCTTT. It codes for CAFDGRGDTKNTSGGGKLIF.

The chain uses TRDV2 and TRDJ1; TRDD3 matches 13 bases. CDR3 length: 19 residues. V lost 0 bases, J lost 1 base, and 10 bases stayed unmatched. Looked up from germline, CDR1 is GEAIGNYY and CDR2 is EKD. CDR3 coding DNA: TGTGCCTGTGACACCGTTGAACTGGGGGATACGGTCTCCACCGATAAACTCATCTTT. It yields the protein CACDTVELGDTVSTDKLIF.

This clone turned up a few times. The chain has TRDV2 and TRDJ1; D perhaps matches TRDD2 (5 bases). The CDR3 contains 16 residues. CDR1 GEAIGNYY and CDR2 EKD come from the germline V gene. Trimming took off 3 bases at V and 0 bases at J, with 16 bases between the two ends. In DNA, the CDR3 is TGTGCCTGTGACCCCCCTACGTGGCGGTACACCGATAAACTCATCTTT. Protein product: CACDPPTWRYTDKLIF.

This sequence joins TRDV2 and TRDJ1; TRDD3 agrees at 8 bases. This CDR3 region has 19 residues. The germline V gene encodes CDR1 GEAIGNYY and CDR2 EKD. Trimming at V came to 0 bases and at J to 2 bases, leaving 16 bases not matched to a gene. The CDR3 spells CACDTGGAVGYDSTDKLIF. The DNA of the CDR3 is TGTGCCTGTGACACCGGGGGGGCTGTGGGATACGACTCGACCGATAAACTCATCTTT.

This clone was found a few times. This likely reflects a read error, since a far larger clone is one base away. The genes are TRDV2 and TRDJ1; D might be TRDD3 (6 bases). From germline, CDR1 is GEAIGNYY and CDR2 EKD. The V end lost 2 bases, the J end lost 3 bases, and 24 bases lay between the germline ends. The CDR3 covers 18 residues. The CDR3 is CACDRRSGEYAGADKLIF. CDR3 sequence (DNA): TGTGCCTGTGACAGGAGATCTGGGGAATACGCGGGGGCCGATAAACTCATCTTT.

The V and J genes are TRDV2 and TRDJ1; TRDD3 is a possible D gene (5 bases). The CDR3 consists of 16 residues. CDR1 GEAIGNYY and CDR2 EKD come from the germline V gene. The V end lost 3 bases, the J end lost 1 base, and 17 bases lay between the germline ends. The CDR3 DNA reads TGTGCCTGTGACTCCCGTACGGGGGGCCGCACCGATAAACTCATCTTT. It translates to CACDSRTGGRTDKLIF.

This clone was observed at least ten times. Other DNA sequences in the same sample also yield this CDR3. This rearrangement joins TRDV2 to TRDJ1; TRDD3 is a possible D gene (5 bases). Trimming removed 0 bases at V and 2 bases at J, with 24 bases between. The CDR3 has 19 amino acids. Germline-derived CDR1 and CDR2 are GEAIGNYY and EKD. The CDR3 reads CACDTGKGRGAPLTDKLIF. CDR3 DNA sequence: TGTGCCTGTGACACCGGGAAGGGGCGGGGGGCCCCCTTGACCGATAAACTCATCTTT.